This T cell receptor beta chain was obtained from a study of cytomegalovirus exposure and HLA in healthy donors. Study results and limitations: The study flagged some 170 TCR beta chains as cytomegalovirus-associated. Immune exposure data for these donors was limited to CMV serostatus.

PCR employed 60 Vbeta and 13 Jbeta primers. Some clones are missing from TCRdb's copy, which holds only in-frame ones; the method was immunoSEQ multiplex PCR. The sample records about 170,000 clones, roughly 72% being singletons. About this clone itself: Its antigen remains unidentified.

V gave up 2 bases and J gave up 4 bases, with 12 bases separating them. In germline, CDR1 is MNHEY, CDR2 SMNVEV (reference sequence). This CDR3 is 14 amino acids long. Healthy individuals who donated bone marrow served as the donors. The sample consisted of PBMCs. The source is a woman in her 30s in good health and CMV-seropositive. V is TRBV27 and J is TRBJ2-7; D possibly corresponds to TRBD1 (6 bases). The CDR3 loop is CASSLQDSPYEQYF. The CDR3 DNA is TGTGCCAGCAGTTTACAGGACAGTCCTTACGAGCAGTACTTC.